Following are 6 T cell receptor beta chains from one sample sequenced in a study of cytomegalovirus exposure and HLA in healthy donors. The PCR used 60 Vbeta and 13 Jbeta primers. Clones were sequenced by immunoSEQ multiplex PCR, and TCRdb holds only the in-frame ones, with some missing. This sample yields approximately 210,000 clones, of which roughly 77% are seen a single time; 1.6% belongs to the top ten. The source material was PBMCs. The receptors shown here come from a woman aged 50 to 60 in good health and CMV-seronegative.

The V gene is TRBV5-1, the J gene TRBJ1-1, with a weak D call TRBD1 (5 bases). From germline, CDR1 is SGHRS and CDR2 YFSETQ. Trimming stripped 1 base from V and 2 bases from J, with 15 bases between. The CDR3 extends over 16 amino acids. CDR3 DNA: TGCGCCAGCAGCTTGTCAGGTGGGCAGGGAAACACTGAAGCTTTCTTT. Protein product: CASSLSGGQGNTEAFF.

The chain uses TRBV28 and TRBJ1-6; no definite D call. The CDR3 runs 12 residues. The V end lost 5 bases, the J end lost 14 bases, and 13 bases lay between the germline ends. CDR1 and CDR2 from the germline V gene are MDHEN and SYDVKM. The CDR3 is CASSPRPGALHF. The CDR3 nucleotides read TGTGCCAGCAGTCCTCGACCCGGAGCCCTCCACTTT. Full variable domain (outside the CDR3, taken from reference TRBV28 and TRBJ1-6): DVKVTQSSRYLVKRTGEKVFLECVQDMDHENMFWYRQDPGLGLRLIYFSYDVKMKEKGDIPEGYSVSREKKERFSLILESASTNQTSMYLCASSPRPGALHFGNGTRLTVT.

The chain is built from TRBV7-2 and TRBJ1-3; D uncertain. The germline V gene encodes CDR1 SGHTA and CDR2 FQGNSA. The CDR3 totals 14 residues. V was cut by 1 base and J by 4 bases, with 8 bases left in between. CDR3 amino acids: CASSLGALGNTIYF. In nucleotides, the CDR3 is TGTGCCAGCAGCTTAGGGGCCCTAGGAAACACCATATATTTT.

V is TRBV28 and J is TRBJ1-2; maybe TRBD1 (6 bases). Looked up from germline, CDR1 is MDHEN and CDR2 is SYDVKM. The germline V and J ends were trimmed by 6 bases and 0 bases, with 11 bases remaining between them. The CDR3 has 14 amino acids. The CDR3 region is CASRVRGANYGYTF. The CDR3 nucleotides are TGTGCCAGCAGGGTCAGGGGAGCTAACTATGGCTACACCTTC.

The chain carries TRBV27 and TRBJ2-7; TRBD1 matches 7 bases. The V segment lost 4 bases and the J segment 1 base; nucleotides outside the gene matches: 19. The germline CDR1 and CDR2 sequences are MNHEY and SMNVEV (reference sequence). The length of the CDR3 is 19 residues. The CDR3: CASSYQVPATGTASYEQYF. The CDR3 DNA reads as TGTGCCAGCAGTTATCAAGTTCCTGCAACCGGGACAGCTTCCTACGAGCAGTACTTC.

The rearrangement links TRBV11-3 to TRBJ2-2; perhaps TRBD2 as D (5 bases). The CDR3 consists of 16 residues. Germline V gives CDR1 SGHNT, CDR2 YENEEA. V lost 1 base and J lost 3, with 12 bases in between. Here the CDR3 DNA reads TGTGCCAGCAGCTTAGGAGGGCGCGATGACACCGGGGAGCTGTTTTTT. Translating gives CASSLGGRDDTGELFF. Based on the CDR3 plus reference TRBV11-3 and TRBJ2-2, the full variable domain is EAGVVQSPRYKIIEKKQPVAFWCNPISGHNTLYWYLQNLGQGPELLIRYENEEAVDDSQLPKDRFSAERLKGVDSTLKIQPAELGDSAVYLCASSLGGRDDTGELFFGEGSRLTVL.